This T cell receptor beta chain emerged from a study of control samples from healthy donors and cancer patients. The CDR3 runs to 17 residues. The V segment lost 2 bases and the J segment 1 base; nucleotides outside the gene matches: 10. CDR1 LGHDT and CDR2 YNNKEL come from the germline V gene (reference sequence). The method was immunoSEQ multiplex PCR; TCRdb's version includes in-frame clones alone and lacks a portion of them. The data contain about 130,000 clones, less than 90% of them singletons. This receptor was obtained from a man younger than 35 in good health. This rearrangement joins TRBV3-1 (or the pseudogene TRBV3-2) to TRBJ2-7; 8 bases map to TRBD2. The sample comprised blood. For the CDR3, the DNA is TGTGCCAGCAGCCAACATACGGGCGGGAGGATTTCCTACGAGCAGTACTTC. Encoded protein: CASSQHTGGRISYEQYF.